This T cell receptor (beta chain) derives from a study of blood T cell repertoires in COVID-19. The germline CDR1 and CDR2 sequences are MNHEY and SMNVEV (reference sequence). The V end was cut by 6 bases, the J end by 5 bases, with 19 bases between. The CDR3 sequence is 15 residues long. The method was immunoSEQ multiplex PCR; TCRdb's version includes in-frame clones alone and lacks a portion of them. Of under 250,000 clones in the sample, roughly 84% were seen once. The TCR was taken from a human donor in a cohort sampled during active COVID-19. The chain carries TRBV27 and TRBJ1-2; the D is unclear. Sequencing input: peripheral blood. The CDR3 is CASSSGNGPVYGYTF. In nucleotides, the CDR3 is TGTGCCAGCAGCTCCGGAAATGGGCCCGTGTATGGCTACACCTTC.